A single sample is the source of the 19 T cell receptor beta chains below, sequenced in a study of blood T cell repertoires in COVID-19 (TCRdb year 2020). The protocol used for the library was the immunoSEQ multiplex PCR assay. In TCRdb, the immuneACCESS table is reduced to in-frame sequences with V and J assigned. These tables do not hold every clone; where another copy was compared, an unresolved V gene accounts for under half, and the others remain unexplained. Counted in this sample were 70,000 or so clones; over 80% of them appeared once. 10% to 15% of the sample goes to the ten largest clones. Sequenced sample: peripheral blood. These receptors all stem from a man in his forties or fifties with COVID-19, enrolled during active disease.

The chain employs TRBV30 and TRBJ2-7; D possibly corresponds to TRBD1 (6 bases). The length of the CDR3 is 11 residues. Trimming cost V 8 bases and J 6 bases, with 14 bases left between them. From germline, CDR1 is GTSNPN and CDR2 SVGIG (reference sequence). The CDR3 DNA follows: TGTGCCGAGATGAGGGGGACCGAGCAGTACTTC. Translation: CAEMRGTEQYF.

The chain joins TRBV5-4 to TRBJ2-1, with D perhaps TRBD2 (6 bases). Trimming cost V 4 bases and J 5 bases, with 13 bases left between them. There are 14 residues in the CDR3. Per germline, CDR1 SGHNT and CDR2 YYREEE (reference sequence). The CDR3 DNA is TGTGCCAGCAGCCGACTAGAATCACACAATGAGCAGTTCTTC. Its translation: CASSRLESHNEQFF. The variable domain in full, with the rest retrieved from reference TRBV5-4 and TRBJ2-1, is ETGVTQSPTHLIKTRGQQVTLRCSSQSGHNTVSWYQQALGQGPQFIFQYYREEENGRGNFPPRFSGLQFPNYSSELNVNALELDDSALYLCASSRLESHNEQFFGPGTRLTVL.

The genes are TRBV6-5 and TRBJ2-2; TRBD1 agrees at 9 bases. The CDR3 spans 15 residues. Germline V CDR1 and CDR2: MNHEY, SVGAGI. The V and J ends lost 2 bases and 5 bases, in that order; junction bases with no gene match: 3. The CDR3, as DNA: TGTGCCAGCAGTTACGGGGACAGGGTGACCGGGGAGCTGTTTTTT. The encoded protein is CASSYGDRVTGELFF.

This clone was counted only a few times. V usage is TRBV24-1 and J usage is TRBJ1-5, with D maybe TRBD1 (5 bases). V lost 3 bases and J 4 bases, leaving 9 bases between the germline ends. The CDR3 sequence is 14 residues long. Germline values: CDR1 KGHDR, CDR2 SFDVKD. CDR3 amino acids: CATSDGAVNQPQHF. CDR3 sequence (DNA): TGTGCCACCAGTGATGGGGCAGTTAATCAGCCCCAGCATTTT.

V usage is TRBV3-1 (or the pseudogene TRBV3-2) and J usage is TRBJ1-3; 11 bases agree with TRBD1. The CDR3 length is 16 residues. The trim removed 1 base at V and 2 bases at J, leaving 1 base unmatched. CDR1 LGHDT and CDR2 YNNKEL come from the germline V gene (reference sequence). This CDR3 reads CASSQGTGGPGNTIYF. Written as DNA, the CDR3 is TGTGCCAGCAGCCAAGGGACAGGGGGCCCTGGAAACACCATATATTTT.

This clone was observed a handful of times. The chain joins TRBV28 to TRBJ1-2, with TRBD1 as a possible D gene (6 bases). This CDR3 contains 14 residues. V was cut by 2 bases and J by 5 bases, with 12 bases left in between. From germline, CDR1 is MDHEN and CDR2 SYDVKM. The CDR3 DNA is TGTGCCAGCAGTTTAATGGGGGCAGCTTATGGCTACACCTTC. Its translation: CASSLMGAAYGYTF.

Only one count was recorded for this clone. The V call is TRBV19, the J call TRBJ2-3; 7 nucleotides align to TRBD1. CDR3 size: 14 residues. Trimming cost V 7 bases and J 2 bases; bases outside gene matches: 6. The germline V gene has CDR1 LNHDA and CDR2 SQIVND (reference sequence). CDR3 protein: CASNLGQITDTQYF. Here the CDR3 DNA reads TGTGCCAGTAATCTGGGACAGATCACAGATACGCAGTATTTT.

The V call is TRBV6-5, the J call TRBJ1-1; D is ambiguous. Deletions cut 0 bases from V and 0 bases from J, with 11 bases between. CDR3 length: 16 amino acids. Germline V CDR1 and CDR2: MNHEY, SVGAGI. For the CDR3, the DNA is TGTGCCAGCAGTTACTCCTGGACTGTAATGAACACTGAAGCTTTCTTT. This encodes CASSYSWTVMNTEAFF.

The V call is TRBV4-3, the J call TRBJ2-5; TRBD1 aligns across 8 bases. This CDR3 is 14 amino acids long. V was clipped by 5 bases and J by 4 bases; unmatched bases: 6. Germline CDR1 reads LGHNA; CDR2 reads YSLEER. The CDR3 DNA is TGCGCCAGCAGCTACAACACAGGGGGAGAGACCCAGTACTTC. It specifies CASSYNTGGETQYF.

The V and J genes are TRBV6-5 and TRBJ1-2; 8 bases align to TRBD1. The V segment lost 3 bases and the J segment 8 bases; nucleotides outside the gene matches: 8. From germline, CDR1 is MNHEY and CDR2 SVGAGI. The CDR3 is made up of 14 amino acids. The CDR3 nucleotides are TGTGCCAGCAGTTATCGCGACAGGGGTGGAGGCTACACCTTC. Its protein is CASSYRDRGGGYTF.

This chain links TRBV14 with TRBJ2-1; D is uncertain. The germline V and J ends were trimmed by 2 bases and 3 bases, with 14 bases remaining between them. In germline, CDR1 is SGHDN, CDR2 FVKESK. The CDR3 sequence is 16 residues long. The CDR3 region is CASSQPPVRSYNEQFF. The CDR3 bases are TGTGCCAGCAGCCAACCGCCAGTAAGAAGCTACAATGAGCAGTTCTTC.

The chain couples TRBV6-1 to TRBJ2-2; tentative D call: TRBD1 (5 bases). The CDR3 length is 12 residues. V was clipped by 6 bases and J by 6 bases, with 8 bases between them. Per germline, CDR1 MNHNS and CDR2 SASEGT. CDR3 residues: CASSRQSGELFF. DNA of the CDR3: TGTGCCAGCAGCAGACAGTCCGGGGAGCTGTTTTTT.

This clone was counted ten times or more. This rearrangement joins TRBV5-3 to TRBJ2-7; 10 nucleotides line up with TRBD1. TRBV5-3 is an ORF; its function is uncertain. The CDR3 is 14 residues long. With 3 bases clipped from V and 6 bases from J, the junction kept 6 bases outside the gene matches. The CDR3 is CARSSLTGGCEQYF. The CDR3 region has the DNA TGTGCCAGAAGCTCATTGACAGGGGGCTGCGAGCAGTACTTC.

The gene calls are TRBV30 and TRBJ2-7; TRBD2 agrees at 12 bases. Trimming at V came to 2 bases and at J to 4 bases, leaving 9 bases not matched to a gene. The V gene's germline CDR1 is GTSNPN and CDR2 SVGIG (reference sequence). CDR3 length: 16 residues. CDR3 DNA sequence: TGTGCCTGGAGTCTACCGGGACTAGCGGGCGGTTACGAGCAGTACTTC. Its protein product is CAWSLPGLAGGYEQYF. Filled out from reference TRBV30 and TRBJ2-7, the complete variable domain reads SQTIHQWPATLVQPVGSPLSLECTVEGTSNPNLYWYRQAAGRGLQLLFYSVGIGQISSEVPQNLSASRPQDRQFILSSKKLLLSDSGFYLCAWSLPGLAGGYEQYFGPGTRLTVT.

This sequence joins TRBV5-5 and TRBJ2-4; 9 bases are shared with TRBD1. The CDR3 consists of 13 residues. Losses at the gene ends were 0 bases for V and 12 bases for J; bases not matched to a gene: 4. CDR1 and CDR2 from the germline V gene are SGHKS and YYEKEE (reference sequence). Here the CDR3 DNA reads TGTGCCAGCAGCTTGGAGGACAGGGGTAGTCAGTACTTC. This encodes CASSLEDRGSQYF. Full variable domain (remainder filled in from reference TRBV5-5 and TRBJ2-4): DAGVTQSPTHLIKTRGQQVTLRCSPISGHKSVSWYQQVLGQGPQFIFQYYEKEERGRGNFPDRFSARQFPNYSSELNVNALLLGDSALYLCASSLEDRGSQYFGAGTRLSVL.

The genes are TRBV18 and TRBJ2-2; possible D gene TRBD1, 6 bases. Trimming removed 6 bases at V and 5 bases at J, with 13 bases between. CDR3 length equals 14 residues. Germline V gene data show CDR1 as KGHSH and CDR2 as LQKENI. The CDR3 DNA is TGTGCCAGCTCGTACGACCAGGGGACCGGGGAGCTGTTTTTT. Its protein product is CASSYDQGTGELFF.

The V and J genes are TRBV23-1 and TRBJ2-7, with D possibly TRBD2 on 6 matching bases. TRBV23-1 has ORF status, its function being uncertain. The CDR3 extends over 17 amino acids. Trimming left V 1 base short and J 2 bases short, with 18 bases between. The CDR3 bases are TGCGCCAGCAGTCAATGGGGTTGGGAGGCCCCGGCCTACGAGCAGTACTTC. Its protein product is CASSQWGWEAPAYEQYF.

V is TRBV24-1 and J is TRBJ1-1; D ambiguous. CDR1 is KGHDR, CDR2 SFDVKD, per germline. Trimming left V 4 bases short and J 2 bases short, with 10 bases between. This CDR3 comprises 14 residues. CDR3 amino acids: CATSEGRLNTEAFF. In DNA form, the CDR3 reads TGTGCCACCAGTGAAGGAAGACTCAACACTGAAGCTTTCTTT.

The gene calls are TRBV5-5 and TRBJ1-3; 7 nucleotides agree with TRBD1. The CDR3 spans 16 residues. The J segment lost 0 bases and the V segment lost 1 base, leaving 4 bases of the junction unmatched. CDR1 is SGHKS and CDR2 is YYEKEE in the germline V gene (reference sequence). The CDR3 nucleotides are TGTGCCAGCAGCTTGACAGGGGACCTCTCTGGAAACACCATATATTTT. Its protein is CASSLTGDLSGNTIYF.